This T cell receptor beta chain stems from a study of primary melanoma T cells and metastatic recurrence. Study results and caveats: The tumor T-cell fraction reportedly predicted progression-free survival independently of thickness, ulceration, mitotic rate and age.

A remark on this clone: The antigen is not known.

Libraries were prepared by immunoSEQ multiplex PCR; TCRdb keeps only in-frame clonotypes and omits some of them. Of about 580 clones in the sample, less than 95% were seen once. V lost 3 bases and J lost 0, with 9 bases in between. This CDR3 is built from 14 residues. The germline V gene encodes CDR1 SGHNT and CDR2 YENEEA. The specimen sequenced was melanoma tumor tissue. This chain links TRBV11-3 with TRBJ2-7, with D possibly matching TRBD2 (5 bases). The source of this sequence is a human donor with melanoma. The CDR3 bases are TGTGCCAGCAGCTTCCCTGGGAGCTCCTACGAGCAGTACTTC. Translation gives CASSFPGSSYEQYF. Together with reference TRBV11-3 and TRBJ2-7, the CDR3 gives the full variable domain: EAGVVQSPRYKIIEKKQPVAFWCNPISGHNTLYWYLQNLGQGPELLIRYENEEAVDDSQLPKDRFSAERLKGVDSTLKIQPAELGDSAVYLCASSFPGSSYEQYFGPGTRLTVT.